This TCR beta chain was found in a study of shared clonotypes between healthy human individuals (dated by TCRdb to about 2020). Some background on the complete study: The cohort comprised two women and a few men aged 18 to 49 years. For each donor, CD4 naive and CD4 memory were each given three plates, CD8 naive was given two plates, and CD8 memory was given one plate. To estimate repertoire size and how much clonotype sharing occurs between individuals, the study deeply sequenced the blood TCR repertoires of about five healthy adults. To increase sequencing depth and limit assay-specific biases, TCR repertoire library preparation and sequencing were carried out by different laboratories using diverse techniques. Each donor's leukapheresis produced roughly between roughly 0.85 and 10 billion PBMCs. Here is what the overall study found, with its caveats: Based on pairwise subsampling, the degree of clonotype sharing among donors was expected to be affected by sequencing depth. Incomplete sequencing was indicated by rarefaction of sorted-subset datasets, despite the large sequencing depth. Larger estimated clonotype richness was generally found for naive subsets than for memory subsets. The small number of donors limited the genetic and exposure-history diversity represented. Compared with non-shared clonotypes, clonotypes shared by all four sorted-subset donors had higher generation probabilities. When several donors were compared, the shared fraction of clonotypes was about 5.2% for naive CD4, approximately 3.5% for naive CD8, about 2.4% for memory CD4, and roughly 0.43% for memory CD8. Sampling was limited to blood, and TCR repertoires in tissue likely differ from TCR repertoires in blood.

Germline trimming amounts to 5 bases on V and 6 bases on J, with 13 as the count of junction bases outside the gene matches. The CDR3 has 16 amino acids, counting the end cysteine and phenylalanine. Just CDR3 DNA is preserved here, 48 bases in frame from base 1. The germline V gene sets CDR1 to SGHTA and CDR2 to FQGNSA. TCR CDR3 regions were amplified from genomic DNA by multiplex PCR using the deep immunoSEQ assay. For each cell subset, the extracted genomic DNA was distributed evenly across all wells of several immunoSEQ 96-well plates, and each plate served as one replicate. Each replicate PCR for sorted subsets received approximately 220 ng genomic DNA, equal to tens of thousands of T cell genomes. Purified libraries were quantified with a Qubit 3.0 fluorometer, sized on a Bioanalyzer 2100, and re-quantified with the KAPA Library Quantification kit. Each immunoSEQ 96-well plate was sequenced on its own single-read 150-cycle Illumina NextSeq 550 flow cell. As for the authors' bioinformatics: Because the immunoSEQ output included only junctional sequences and no quality scores, the filtering could not be the same as the filtering used for full-length reads. Sequences were annotated with PyIR, a Python wrapper for IgBLAST v1.9, using IMGT germline references to assign V/J genes and CDR3. Reads were filtered out if the reads had weak V/J assignments (E-value above 1e-6), no CDR3, stop codons, out-of-frame junctions, or ambiguous translated residues. V3J clonotypes were defined as sequences sharing the same inferred V gene, J gene, and CDR3 amino acid sequence. Percentage overlap between repertoires was computed as shared unique clonotypes divided by the size of the smaller repertoire. Three approaches were used to assess repertoire richness: RTK rarefaction, the Chao1 estimator, and Recon v2.1 estimates of unobserved clonotypes. For all TCRbeta clonotypes obtained by the gDNA method from a few donors, generation probabilities were computed with OLGA. TCRdb provides this immuneACCESS table in a form limited to in-frame rearrangements. Some clones are lacking; in checked studies, under half of them reflect an unresolved V gene, and why the rest are absent is not known. For V, J and clone size, that table is used; D and trimming come from the DNA. The sample data list about 1 million clones, and about 75% of these were observed just once. Less than 1.5% of the sample is held by the ten biggest clonotypes.

Turning to this clone: Its antigen is still unknown. Per-nucleotide qualities are absent, and no much larger clonotype sits a single base away.

Donors were healthy HIV-negative adults with no recently reported acute infections or vaccinations. Only Caucasian adults living in Nashville, Tennessee, USA were represented among the donors. CD4+ T cells were enriched by magnetic negative selection; naive cells were then positively selected on CD45RA, and the negative fraction formed the memory subset. After blood collection by leukapheresis, PBMCs were isolated using Ficoll-Histopaque density gradient centrifugation and then cryopreserved in the vapor phase of liquid nitrogen. Analytical flow cytometry was used to check the purity and quantity of each magnetically sorted T cell population. Genomic DNA was isolated from every sorted fraction and measured by UV absorbance on a Nanodrop 2000c.

The sample consisted of memory CD4+ T cells sorted from blood. The intended sense of this specimen's cell subset or site label: CD45RA-negative fraction. Rearrangement joined TRBV7-2 to TRBJ1-2, with 9 middle bases fitting TRBD1. The origin of this receptor is a man younger than 35 in good health. The CDR3 loop reads CASSSRPPGQGDGYTF. The nucleotides are TGTGCCAGCAGCAGCCGGCCCCCGGGACAGGGAGATGGCTACACCTTC. When the CDR3 is completed using the reference TRBV7-2 and TRBJ1-2 genes on either side, the full variable domain is GAGVSQSPSNKVTEKGKDVELRCDPISGHTALYWYRQSLGQGLEFLIYFQGNSAPDKSGLPSDRFSAERTGGSVSTLTIQRTQQEDSAVYLCASSSRPPGQGDGYTFGSGTRLTVV.